Listed below are T cell receptor beta chains from one sample, sequenced in a study of blood T cells in healthy people across ages. MiXCR was run by TCRdb on the 5' RACE reads, yielding one entry per CDR3 protein. The sample holds 750,000 to 950,000 distinct CDR3 sequences, 20% to 30% seen once. These data are also associated with another study on T cells of mothers and their children.

Sequenced input: blood. The receptors come from a boy aged 10-17 years in good health. Each CDR3 is given with its conserved first and last residue. The order of the fields is J gene, V gene, CDR3 protein.

TRBJ2-7	TRBV6-1	CASRPPGLAYEQYF
TRBJ2-3	TRBV20-1	CSARDLPSGTDTQYF
TRBJ2-7	TRBV9	CASSVDEGNEQYF
TRBJ2-3	TRBV20-1	CSAKGDGGFTDTQYF
TRBJ1-3	TRBV4-3	CASSQWWGNTIYF
TRBJ1-4	TRBV3-1	CASSQEGQRNEKLFF
TRBJ1-4	TRBV6-5	CASSSPRRTDHNEKLFF
TRBJ2-1	TRBV20-1	CSARVASGANEQFF
TRBJ2-7	TRBV7-2	CASSSPGAFSYEQYF
TRBJ2-1	TRBV4-1	CASSQGPGGPPYNEQFF
TRBJ1-2	TRBV5-6	CASSLWGGSGYTF
TRBJ2-5	TRBV2	CASSEFSGGGRGETQYF
TRBJ1-6	TRBV5-1	CASSSLDRASNSPLHF
TRBJ1-6	TRBV7-3	CASSPGQLNSPLHF
TRBJ2-7	TRBV12-3/TRBV12-4	CASSWGTYEQYF
TRBJ2-4	TRBV10-1	CASTRPGRAKNIQYF
TRBJ2-2	TRBV7-2	CASSLMWGNTGELFF
TRBJ2-7	TRBV5-1	CASSYGTGGVYEQYF
TRBJ2-7	TRBV10-2	CASRVPDRDEQYF
TRBJ1-4	TRBV19	CATTTGNNEKLFF
-	TRBV2	CASTQSLGGNEQFF
TRBJ2-3	TRBV20-1	CSARTLGGGGMDTQYF
TRBJ1-1	TRBV30	CASRRGSTEAFF
TRBJ1-1	TRBV12-3/TRBV12-4	CASSPRQAWDTEAFF
TRBJ2-1	TRBV28	CASSERGGYNEQFF
TRBJ2-1	TRBV10-3	CAIGGSGDEQFF
-	TRBV4-1	CASSQLGNLAGGPGEQYF
TRBJ2-1	TRBV7-9	CASSLAGRGEQFF
-	TRBV29-1	CSVEEQSDEQYF
TRBJ1-2	TRBV11-2	CASSPSPWVGYTF
TRBJ2-7	TRBV7-2	CASTPTSGPYEQYF
TRBJ1-2	TRBV19	CASSTTGPMLYGYTF
-	TRBV9	CASSVGGGGHNEQFF
TRBJ2-3	TRBV6-5	CASSRQTTDTQYF
TRBJ2-3	TRBV5-1	CASSLESGDTDTQYF
TRBJ2-4	TRBV3-1	CASSPGQGLAKNIQYF
TRBJ1-2	TRBV12-3/TRBV12-4	CASSLLGGPGYTF